This T cell receptor beta chain was recovered during a study of T cells in Graves' hyperthyroidism and ophthalmopathy. Study-level findings and limits: Researchers report that a 13 V-J model separated ophthalmopathy from stable hyperthyroidism. Researchers found most expanded thyroid clonotypes above 0.001 in blood as well.

Ten or more counts support this clonotype. Its specificity is not known. The CDR3 is made up of 14 amino acids. Trimming shortened V by 6 bases and J by 0 bases, and 9 bases separated the two germline ends. Across 18 months, stable Graves' hyperthyroidism was marked by no progression to ophthalmopathy. Patients having uncontrolled infection, another autoimmune disease, pregnancy or lactation were not included. Amplified regions were TCR beta CDR3 sequences from RNA transcripts. Researchers ran a first-round RT-PCR on the TCR CDR3 using the HTBI primer set. TCRdb ran MiXCR on the multiplex PCR reads and lists one entry per CDR3 protein. The repertoire holds about 380,000 distinct CDR3 sequences, with approximately 15% as singletons.

The clonotype was recovered from a woman aged 60-70 years with Graves' hyperthyroidism. V is TRBV12-3 or TRBV12-4 and J is TRBJ2-1, with D possibly being TRBD2 (5 bases). Sequenced input: blood. As DNA, the CDR3 is TGTGCCAGCAGGGACTTGTACTCCTACAATGAGCAGTTCTTC. It is translated as CASRDLYSYNEQFF.